These 23 T cell receptor beta chains came from one sample sequenced in a study of cytomegalovirus exposure and HLA in healthy donors. PCR used 60 Vbeta primers and 13 Jbeta primers. The method was immunoSEQ multiplex PCR; TCRdb's version includes in-frame clones alone and lacks a portion of them. Among 150,000 or so clones, roughly 74% were seen once, and the ten largest hold 2.8%. The sample comprised PBMCs. The receptors were gathered from a man between 18 and 29 years old in good health and CMV-seronegative.

V is TRBV4-2 and J is TRBJ1-5; D is ambiguous. V lost 3 bases to trimming and J lost 6 bases, with 15 bases between them. CDR1 and CDR2 (germline): LGHNA, YNFKEQ. This CDR3 comprises 15 residues. The CDR3 loop reads CASSQTRQVGQPQHF. For the CDR3, the DNA is TGTGCCAGCAGCCAGACAAGGCAAGTAGGTCAGCCCCAGCATTTT.

The chain links TRBV28 to TRBJ1-5, with 9 nucleotides matching TRBD1. The CDR3 extends over 15 amino acids. With V trimmed by 3 bases and J by 10 bases, 10 bases remained unmatched. The germline V gene encodes CDR1 MDHEN and CDR2 SYDVKM. The CDR3 DNA reads as TGTGCCAGCAGTTTTCCGTTGGGACAGGGTGCTCCCCAGCATTTT. Its translation: CASSFPLGQGAPQHF.

The gene calls are TRBV25-1 and TRBJ1-4; 9 nucleotides match TRBD1. Germline-derived CDR1 and CDR2 are MGHDK and SYGVNS. V trimming: 7 bases; J trimming: 0 bases; junction bases outside the gene matches: 3. This CDR3 has 15 amino acids. CDR3 sequence reads: CASKDRGTTNEKLFF. The CDR3 DNA reads as TGTGCCAGCAAGGACAGGGGAACAACTAATGAAAAACTGTTTTTT.

This clone occurred a few times. The V call is TRBV2, the J call TRBJ2-1, with D maybe TRBD2 (6 bases). The length of the CDR3 is 11 residues. Germline V CDR1 and CDR2: SNHLY, FYNNEI. V was cut by 2 bases and J by 15 bases, with 11 bases left in between. The CDR3 DNA reads TGTGCCAGCAGTGAATCGGGACTCCGGTTCTTC. Its translation: CASSESGLRFF.

As for this clone: One end of the junction varies from germline; a read error may be responsible. This chain uses TRBV7-3 with TRBJ2-6, with D possibly being TRBD1 (5 bases). The CDR3 extends over 15 amino acids. The germline V gene encodes CDR1 SGHTA and CDR2 FQGTGA. DNA of the CDR3: TGTGCCAGCAGTTCACATCCCTCTGGGGCCAACGGCCTGACTTTC. Protein sequence: CASSSHPSGANGLTF.

The chain carries TRBV5-5 and TRBJ2-1, with D possibly being TRBD1 (5 bases). V dropped 2 bases and J dropped 0 bases, with 9 bases sitting between them. Germline V gives CDR1 SGHKS, CDR2 YYEKEE (reference sequence). This CDR3 spans 15 amino acids. CDR3 sequence (DNA): TGTGCCAGCAGCTTTAGACAGATCTCCTACAATGAGCAGTTCTTC. It specifies CASSFRQISYNEQFF.

The chain joins TRBV7-9 to TRBJ1-1; no reliable D call. Germline loops: CDR1 SEHNR, CDR2 FQNEAQ (reference sequence). The CDR3 has 15 residues. V was clipped by 1 base and J by 6 bases, with 15 bases between them. Written as DNA, the CDR3 is TGTGCCAGCAGCTTAGGTGGCGGCGCCGGGGCTGAAGCTTTCTTT. Amino acids: CASSLGGGAGAEAFF.

This chain connects TRBV19 to TRBJ2-5, with D uncertain. The CDR3 consists of 13 residues. The V gene's germline CDR1 is LNHDA and CDR2 SQIVND (reference sequence). The germline V and J ends were trimmed by 1 base and 1 base, with 4 bases remaining between them. As DNA, the CDR3 is TGTGCCAGTAGTATAGTCGTCCAAGAGACCCAGTACTTC. Its protein is CASSIVVQETQYF.

The chain is built from TRBV23-1 and TRBJ2-1; D might be TRBD1 (6 bases). TRBV23-1 is an ORF, with its function uncertain. The CDR3 consists of 15 residues. The germline V and J ends were trimmed by 4 bases and 2 bases, with 12 bases remaining between them. The CDR3 DNA reads TGCGCCAGCAGTCCGGACAGCCGGACCTACAATGAGCAGTTCTTC. Translated: CASSPDSRTYNEQFF.

This clone was seen only once. The chain combines TRBV6-1 with TRBJ1-5, with D hard to call. The CDR3 sequence is 12 residues long. Germline-derived CDR1 and CDR2 are MNHNS and SASEGT. Trimming took off 5 bases at V and 4 bases at J, with 6 bases between the two ends. CDR3 in amino acids: CASSFYNQPQHF. CDR3 bases: TGTGCCAGCAGTTTTTATAATCAGCCCCAGCATTTT.

CDR3 bases: TGTGCCAGCAGCTGGTCGACTACCCAAGGCTACACCTTC. It encodes CASSWSTTQGYTF. The V gene is TRBV7-9, the J gene TRBJ1-2; D uncertain. The germline V gene has CDR1 SEHNR and CDR2 FQNEAQ (reference sequence). Trimming left V 4 bases short and J 8 bases short, with 14 bases between. The CDR3 spans 13 residues.

The chain has TRBV5-1 and TRBJ2-1; 8 bases match TRBD2. Germline V gene data show CDR1 as SGHRS and CDR2 as YFSETQ. V shed 3 bases, J shed 6 bases, and the junction held 14 bases outside the gene matches. The CDR3 runs 17 residues. This CDR3 reads CASSSWGLSGALNEQFF. CDR3 nucleotide sequence: TGCGCCAGCAGCTCATGGGGGCTTAGCGGGGCCCTCAATGAGCAGTTCTTC.

The chain is built from TRBV4-1 and TRBJ2-7, with 9 bases that match TRBD1. The CDR3 is made up of 19 amino acids. Germline-derived CDR1 and CDR2 are MGHRA and YSYEKL. V lost 1 base and J lost 2; bases outside the gene matches: 15. This CDR3 is CASSQAIFPGTGPTYEQYF. Here the CDR3 DNA reads TGCGCCAGCAGCCAAGCAATTTTTCCCGGGACAGGGCCCACCTACGAGCAGTACTTC.

Written as DNA, the CDR3 is TGCGCCAGCAGCCAGGGTTGGGGCCGCCAAACCTACGAGCAGTACTTC. Translating gives CASSQGWGRQTYEQYF. The J gene is TRBJ2-7, the V gene TRBV4-1, with a possible D match to TRBD1 (5 bases). V was cut by 3 bases and J by 2 bases, with 17 bases left in between. Germline V CDR1 and CDR2: MGHRA, YSYEKL. The CDR3 spans 16 residues.

This rearrangement joins TRBV19 to TRBJ1-1; no firm D call. From germline, CDR1 is LNHDA and CDR2 SQIVND (reference sequence). V lost 7 bases, J lost 4 bases, and 19 bases lay in between. This CDR3 has 15 residues. CDR3 region: CASTLARTGSTEAFF. The CDR3 DNA reads as TGTGCCAGTACCCTAGCCCGGACGGGGAGCACTGAAGCTTTCTTT. The full variable domain, in which reference TRBV19 and TRBJ1-1 provide the parts outside the CDR3, is DGGITQSPKYLFRKEGQNVTLSCEQNLNHDAMYWYRQDPGQGLRLIYYSQIVNDFQKGDIAEGYSVSREKKESFPLTVTSAQKNPTAFYLCASTLARTGSTEAFFGQGTRLTVV.

V usage is TRBV14 and J usage is TRBJ2-3; D remains ambiguous. Germline V gives CDR1 SGHDN, CDR2 FVKESK. This CDR3 is built from 17 residues. Between the trimmed V and J ends, which lost 0 bases and 1 base, there was a span of 14 bases. The CDR3 DNA is TGTGCCAGCAGCCAAGATGGCGGCACATACCGCACAGATACGCAGTATTTT. Translating it yields CASSQDGGTYRTDTQYF. The whole variable domain, remainder taken from reference TRBV14 and TRBJ2-3, is EAGVTQFPSHSVIEKGQTVTLRCDPISGHDNLYWYRRVMGKEIKFLLHFVKESKQDESGMPNNRFLAERTGGTYSTLKVQPAELEDSGVYFCASSQDGGTYRTDTQYFGPGTRLTVL.

J is TRBJ2-3 and V is TRBV5-1, with 7 bases identical to TRBD2. The junction had 11 bases not matched to a gene; V was cut back by 4 bases and J by 0 bases. The germline V gene encodes CDR1 SGHRS and CDR2 YFSETQ. This CDR3 comprises 17 residues. CDR3 nucleotides: TGCGCCAGCAGCAAAGCGGGGAGCCTATCTAGCACAGATACGCAGTATTTT. Its protein is CASSKAGSLSSTDTQYF.

The chain employs TRBV11-1 and TRBJ2-6, with 8 bases aligning to TRBD2. The CDR3 has 17 residues. Germline trimming cut 1 base from V and 2 bases from J; bases unmatched to any gene: 4. The germline gives CDR1 SGHAT, CDR2 FQDESV (reference sequence). For the CDR3, the DNA is TGTGCCAGCAGCTTAGATTCGGGGGGGACTGGGGCCAACGTCCTGACTTTC. Its protein is CASSLDSGGTGANVLTF.

This clone was recorded a few times. V and J are TRBV6-6 and TRBJ1-2; 11 bases agree with TRBD1. The CDR3 contains 15 residues. The V and J ends lost 2 bases and 6 bases, in that order; junction bases with no gene match: 5. Germline CDR1 is MNHNY and CDR2 is SVGAGI (reference sequence). In DNA, the CDR3 is TGTGCCAGCAGTTACGATGGGGACAGGGGGAATGGCTACACCTTC. Encoded protein: CASSYDGDRGNGYTF.

The sample holds a few counts of this clone. The CDR3 sequence: CASSLALGQTGELFF. CDR3 nucleotides: TGCGCCAGCAGCTTGGCCCTGGGGCAGACCGGGGAGCTGTTTTTT. The genes are TRBV5-1 and TRBJ2-2; tentative D call: TRBD1 (5 bases). Deletions cut 0 bases from V and 5 bases from J, with 11 bases between. The CDR3 spans 15 residues. Looked up from germline, CDR1 is SGHRS and CDR2 is YFSETQ.

This clone was detected only a few times. The V and J genes are TRBV11-2 and TRBJ1-6; the D is unclear. The V gene's germline CDR1 is SGHAT and CDR2 FQNNGV. Between the trimmed V and J ends, which lost 4 bases and 0 bases, there was a span of 10 bases. The CDR3 is made up of 16 amino acids. The CDR3 reads CASSSQRSSYNSPLHF. The CDR3 coding sequence is TGTGCCAGCAGCTCACAACGCAGCTCCTATAATTCACCCCTCCACTTT.

In regard to this clone: One end of the junction does not line up with germline, which may come from a read error. The chain couples TRBV2 to TRBJ2-6; 10 nucleotides align to TRBD1. This CDR3 region has 17 residues. The germline V gene has CDR1 SNHLY and CDR2 FYNNEI. The CDR3 loop is CASPKTGGASGANGLTF. The CDR3 DNA reads as TGTGCCAGCCCCAAGACAGGGGGCGCATCTGGGGCCAACGGCCTGACTTTC.

V usage is TRBV19 and J usage is TRBJ1-2, with TRBD1 identical over 7 bases. The V gene's germline CDR1 is LNHDA and CDR2 SQIVND (reference sequence). Germline trimming cut 6 bases from V and 4 bases from J; bases unmatched to any gene: 5. The CDR3 is made up of 13 amino acids. CDR3 protein: CASRRDSVYGYTF. The CDR3 DNA sequence: TGTGCCAGTAGAAGGGACAGTGTCTATGGCTACACCTTC.